This entry is about one TCR beta chain. CDR1 SGHNT and CDR2 YENEEA come from the germline V gene. V lost 4 bases to trimming and J lost 2 bases, with 3 bases between them. The CDR3 length is 12 residues. Using immunoSEQ multiplex PCR, the repertoire was profiled, and TCRdb retains in-frame clones only, with some absent. The sample contains tens of thousands of clones, around 80% of which appear only once. Regarding time point: pretreatment peripheral blood. Patients were living with locally advanced or metastatic urothelial carcinoma. The entry originates in a study of PD-L1 blockade in urothelial cancer. Background on the study: Prior chemotherapy in patients spanned 0 to 3 regimens.

This TCR came from a man in his 70s with urothelial cancer. The sample consisted of PBMCs, taken around atezolizumab (anti-PD-L1) treatment. The chain uses TRBV11-3 and TRBJ1-5; D ambiguous. The CDR3 DNA reads TGTGCCAGCAGCTCGGGCAATCAGCCCCAGCATTTT. Its translation is CASSSGNQPQHF. The full variable domain, rest sourced from reference TRBV11-3 and TRBJ1-5, is EAGVVQSPRYKIIEKKQPVAFWCNPISGHNTLYWYLQNLGQGPELLIRYENEEAVDDSQLPKDRFSAERLKGVDSTLKIQPAELGDSAVYLCASSSGNQPQHFGDGTRLSIL.